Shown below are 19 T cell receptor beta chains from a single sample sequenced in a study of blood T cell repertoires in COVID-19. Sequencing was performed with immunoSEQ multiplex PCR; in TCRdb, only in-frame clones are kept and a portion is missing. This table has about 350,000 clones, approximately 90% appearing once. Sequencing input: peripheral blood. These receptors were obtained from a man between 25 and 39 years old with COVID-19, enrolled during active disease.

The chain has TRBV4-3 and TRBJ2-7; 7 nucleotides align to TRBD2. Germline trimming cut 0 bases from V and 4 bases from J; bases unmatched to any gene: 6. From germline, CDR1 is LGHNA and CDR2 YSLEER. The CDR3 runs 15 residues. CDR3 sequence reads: CASSQDSYSGYEQYF. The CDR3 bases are TGCGCCAGCAGCCAAGACTCCTATAGCGGGTACGAGCAGTACTTC.

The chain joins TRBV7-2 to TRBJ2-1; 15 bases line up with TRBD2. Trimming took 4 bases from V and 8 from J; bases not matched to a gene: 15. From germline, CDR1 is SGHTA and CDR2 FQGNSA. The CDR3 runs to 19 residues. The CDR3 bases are TGTGCCAGCAGCTCTTCCGGGACTAGCGGGAGGCCCGCTTTGGATGAGCAGTTCTTC. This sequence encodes CASSSSGTSGRPALDEQFF. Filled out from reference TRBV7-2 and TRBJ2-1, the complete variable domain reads GAGVSQSPSNKVTEKGKDVELRCDPISGHTALYWYRQSLGQGLEFLIYFQGNSAPDKSGLPSDRFSAERTGGSVSTLTIQRTQQEDSAVYLCASSSSGTSGRPALDEQFFGPGTRLTVL.

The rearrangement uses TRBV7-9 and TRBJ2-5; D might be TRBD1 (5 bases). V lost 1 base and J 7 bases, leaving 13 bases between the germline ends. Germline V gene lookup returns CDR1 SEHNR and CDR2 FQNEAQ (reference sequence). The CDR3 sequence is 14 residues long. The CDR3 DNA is TGTGCCAGCAGCTTAGTGCAGGGCCTGGGGACCCAGTACTTC. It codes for CASSLVQGLGTQYF. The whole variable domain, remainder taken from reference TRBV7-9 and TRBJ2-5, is DTGVSQNPRHKITKRGQNVTFRCDPISEHNRLYWYRQTLGQGPEFLTYFQNEAQLEKSRLLSDRFSAERPKGSFSTLEIQRTEQGDSAMYLCASSLVQGLGTQYFGPGTRLLVL.

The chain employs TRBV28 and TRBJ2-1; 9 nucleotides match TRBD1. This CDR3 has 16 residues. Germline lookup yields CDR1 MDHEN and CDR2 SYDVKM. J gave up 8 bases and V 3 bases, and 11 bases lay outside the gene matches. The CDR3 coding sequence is TGTGCCAGCAGTTTGTCGGACAGGGGTGGTAGCGATGAGCAGTTCTTC. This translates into CASSLSDRGGSDEQFF.

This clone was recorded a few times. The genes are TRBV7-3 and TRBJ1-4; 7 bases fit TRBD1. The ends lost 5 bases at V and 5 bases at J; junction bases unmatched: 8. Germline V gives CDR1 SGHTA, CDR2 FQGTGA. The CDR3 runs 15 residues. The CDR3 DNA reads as TGTGCCAGCAGCCTAGGGGGACAGAGGAATGAAAAACTGTTTTTT. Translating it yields CASSLGGQRNEKLFF.

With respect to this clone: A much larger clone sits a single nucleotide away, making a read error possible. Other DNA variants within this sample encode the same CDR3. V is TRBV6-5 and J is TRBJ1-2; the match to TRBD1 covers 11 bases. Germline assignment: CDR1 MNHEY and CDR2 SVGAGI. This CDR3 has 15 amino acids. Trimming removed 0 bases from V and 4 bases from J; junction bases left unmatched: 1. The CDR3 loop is CASSYSGQGGYGYTF. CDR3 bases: TGTGCCAGCAGTTACTCGGGACAGGGGGGCTATGGCTACACCTTC.

CDR3 protein: CASSVGLAGYNEQFF. CDR3 bases: TGTGCCAGCAGCGTTGGACTAGCGGGCTACAATGAGCAGTTCTTC. The chain uses TRBV9 and TRBJ2-1, with TRBD2 matching over 11 bases. The junction had 1 base not matched to a gene; V was cut back by 2 bases and J by 3 bases. This CDR3 region has 15 residues. Germline CDR1 reads SGDLS; CDR2 reads YYNGEE.

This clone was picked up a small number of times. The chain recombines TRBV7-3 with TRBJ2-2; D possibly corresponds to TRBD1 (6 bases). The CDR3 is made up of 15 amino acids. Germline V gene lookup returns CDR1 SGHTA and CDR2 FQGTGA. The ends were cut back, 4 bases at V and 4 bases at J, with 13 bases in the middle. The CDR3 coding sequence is TGTGCCAGCAGCTCAGGGGTGGCGGCCACCGGGGAGCTGTTTTTT. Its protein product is CASSSGVAATGELFF.

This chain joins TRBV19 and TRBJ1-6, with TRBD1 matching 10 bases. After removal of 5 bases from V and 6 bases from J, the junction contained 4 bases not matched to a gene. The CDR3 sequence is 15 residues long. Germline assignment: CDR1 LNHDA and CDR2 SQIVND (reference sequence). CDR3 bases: TGTGCCAGTAGTTTGGACAGGGGGTTTAATTCACCCCTCCACTTT. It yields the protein CASSLDRGFNSPLHF.

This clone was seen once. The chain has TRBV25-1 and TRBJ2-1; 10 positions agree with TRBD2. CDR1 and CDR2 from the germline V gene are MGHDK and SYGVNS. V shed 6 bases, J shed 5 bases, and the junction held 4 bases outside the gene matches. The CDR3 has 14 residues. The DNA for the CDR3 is TGTGCCAGCAGCCTAGCGGGAGCTAACAATGAGCAGTTCTTC. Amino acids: CASSLAGANNEQFF.

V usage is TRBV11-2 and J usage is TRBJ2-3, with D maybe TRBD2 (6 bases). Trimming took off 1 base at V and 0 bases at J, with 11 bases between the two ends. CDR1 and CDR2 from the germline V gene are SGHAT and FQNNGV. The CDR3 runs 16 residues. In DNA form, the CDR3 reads TGTGCCAGCAGCTTAGTAGGCGGGACTAGCACAGATACGCAGTATTTT. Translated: CASSLVGGTSTDTQYF.

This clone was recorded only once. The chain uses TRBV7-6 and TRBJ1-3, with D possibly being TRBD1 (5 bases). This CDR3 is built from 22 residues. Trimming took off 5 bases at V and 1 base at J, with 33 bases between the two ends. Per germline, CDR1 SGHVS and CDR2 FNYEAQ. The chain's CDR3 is CASSLPNTQGGVGEISGNTIYF. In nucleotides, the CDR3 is TGTGCCAGCAGCCTACCAAACACTCAGGGAGGAGTAGGGGAAATTTCTGGAAACACCATATATTTT. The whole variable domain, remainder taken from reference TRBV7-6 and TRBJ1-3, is GAGVSQSPRYKVTKRGQDVALRCDPISGHVSLYWYRQALGQGPEFLTYFNYEAQQDKSGLPNDRFSAERPEGSISTLTIQRTEQRDSAMYRCASSLPNTQGGVGEISGNTIYFGEGSWLTVV.

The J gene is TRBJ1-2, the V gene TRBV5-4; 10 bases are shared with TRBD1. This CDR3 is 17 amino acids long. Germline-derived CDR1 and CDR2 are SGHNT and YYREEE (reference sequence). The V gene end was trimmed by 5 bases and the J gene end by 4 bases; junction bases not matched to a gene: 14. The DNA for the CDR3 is TGTGCCAGCAGACTACGAGCAGGGACAGGGGCCCCCTATGGCTACACCTTC. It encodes CASRLRAGTGAPYGYTF.

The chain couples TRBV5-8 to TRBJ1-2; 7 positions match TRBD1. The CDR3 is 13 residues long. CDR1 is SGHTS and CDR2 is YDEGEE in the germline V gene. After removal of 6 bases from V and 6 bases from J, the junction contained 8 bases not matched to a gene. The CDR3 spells CASNQRQGDGYTF. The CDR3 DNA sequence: TGTGCCAGCAACCAACGACAGGGAGATGGCTACACCTTC.

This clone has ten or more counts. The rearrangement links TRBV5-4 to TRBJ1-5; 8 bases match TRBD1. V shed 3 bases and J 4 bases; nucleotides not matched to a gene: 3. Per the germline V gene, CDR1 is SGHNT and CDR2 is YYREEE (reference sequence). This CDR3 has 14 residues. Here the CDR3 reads CASSSDRENQPQHF. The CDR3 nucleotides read TGTGCCAGCAGCTCGGACAGGGAGAATCAGCCCCAGCATTTT. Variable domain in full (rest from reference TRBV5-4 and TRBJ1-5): ETGVTQSPTHLIKTRGQQVTLRCSSQSGHNTVSWYQQALGQGPQFIFQYYREEENGRGNFPPRFSGLQFPNYSSELNVNALELDDSALYLCASSSDRENQPQHFGDGTRLSIL.

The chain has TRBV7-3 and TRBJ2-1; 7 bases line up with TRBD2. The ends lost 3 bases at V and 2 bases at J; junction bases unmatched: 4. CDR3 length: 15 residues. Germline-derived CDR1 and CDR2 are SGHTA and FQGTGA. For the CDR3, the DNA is TGTGCCAGCAGCTTTAGGGGAGGGACCTACAATGAGCAGTTCTTC. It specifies CASSFRGGTYNEQFF.

The DNA for the CDR3 is TGTGCCAGCAGTTTACAGGGTGGAGGCTACACCTTC. Translation gives CASSLQGGGYTF. The chain is built from TRBV28 and TRBJ1-2; D might be TRBD1 (5 bases). V was pared by 2 bases and J by 8 bases, with 9 bases between. The CDR3 runs to 12 residues. Germline V CDR1 and CDR2: MDHEN, SYDVKM.

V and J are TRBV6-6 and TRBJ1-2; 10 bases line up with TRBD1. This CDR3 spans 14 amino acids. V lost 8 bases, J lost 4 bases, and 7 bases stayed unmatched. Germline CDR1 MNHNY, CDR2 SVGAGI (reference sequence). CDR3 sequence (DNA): TGTGCCAGCGGGGGGACAGGGGAGTTCTATGGCTACACCTTC. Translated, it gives CASGGTGEFYGYTF.

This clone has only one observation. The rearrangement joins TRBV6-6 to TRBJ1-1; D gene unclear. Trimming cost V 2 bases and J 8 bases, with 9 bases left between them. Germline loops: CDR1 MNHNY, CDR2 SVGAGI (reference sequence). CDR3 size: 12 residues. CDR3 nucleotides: TGTGCCAGCAGTTACGGGCATGTCGAAGCTTTCTTT. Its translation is CASSYGHVEAFF.